The sequence of this T cell receptor beta chain was determined in a study of cytomegalovirus exposure and HLA in healthy donors. Study observations and caveats: TCR sequences were mostly rare, though some public TCRs occurred in many donors.

Every donor was a healthy person donating bone marrow. V lost 3 bases and J 8 bases, leaving 9 bases between the germline ends. CDR3 length: 12 amino acids. Germline CDR1 is KGHSH and CDR2 is LQKENI. PCR employed 60 Vbeta and 13 Jbeta primers. Repertoires were generated with immunoSEQ multiplex PCR, while TCRdb's copy carries only in-frame clones and drops some. In the table there are about 120,000 clones, over 75% of which are singletons. To note about this clone: Its antigen is unknown.

The gene calls are TRBV18 and TRBJ2-3, with a possible D match to TRBD1 (5 bases). The sequence was collected from a woman younger than 35 in good health and CMV-seronegative. Specimen: PBMCs. The CDR3 here is CASSPEQGTQYF. CDR3 nucleotides: TGTGCCAGCTCACCGGAGCAGGGTACGCAGTATTTT.